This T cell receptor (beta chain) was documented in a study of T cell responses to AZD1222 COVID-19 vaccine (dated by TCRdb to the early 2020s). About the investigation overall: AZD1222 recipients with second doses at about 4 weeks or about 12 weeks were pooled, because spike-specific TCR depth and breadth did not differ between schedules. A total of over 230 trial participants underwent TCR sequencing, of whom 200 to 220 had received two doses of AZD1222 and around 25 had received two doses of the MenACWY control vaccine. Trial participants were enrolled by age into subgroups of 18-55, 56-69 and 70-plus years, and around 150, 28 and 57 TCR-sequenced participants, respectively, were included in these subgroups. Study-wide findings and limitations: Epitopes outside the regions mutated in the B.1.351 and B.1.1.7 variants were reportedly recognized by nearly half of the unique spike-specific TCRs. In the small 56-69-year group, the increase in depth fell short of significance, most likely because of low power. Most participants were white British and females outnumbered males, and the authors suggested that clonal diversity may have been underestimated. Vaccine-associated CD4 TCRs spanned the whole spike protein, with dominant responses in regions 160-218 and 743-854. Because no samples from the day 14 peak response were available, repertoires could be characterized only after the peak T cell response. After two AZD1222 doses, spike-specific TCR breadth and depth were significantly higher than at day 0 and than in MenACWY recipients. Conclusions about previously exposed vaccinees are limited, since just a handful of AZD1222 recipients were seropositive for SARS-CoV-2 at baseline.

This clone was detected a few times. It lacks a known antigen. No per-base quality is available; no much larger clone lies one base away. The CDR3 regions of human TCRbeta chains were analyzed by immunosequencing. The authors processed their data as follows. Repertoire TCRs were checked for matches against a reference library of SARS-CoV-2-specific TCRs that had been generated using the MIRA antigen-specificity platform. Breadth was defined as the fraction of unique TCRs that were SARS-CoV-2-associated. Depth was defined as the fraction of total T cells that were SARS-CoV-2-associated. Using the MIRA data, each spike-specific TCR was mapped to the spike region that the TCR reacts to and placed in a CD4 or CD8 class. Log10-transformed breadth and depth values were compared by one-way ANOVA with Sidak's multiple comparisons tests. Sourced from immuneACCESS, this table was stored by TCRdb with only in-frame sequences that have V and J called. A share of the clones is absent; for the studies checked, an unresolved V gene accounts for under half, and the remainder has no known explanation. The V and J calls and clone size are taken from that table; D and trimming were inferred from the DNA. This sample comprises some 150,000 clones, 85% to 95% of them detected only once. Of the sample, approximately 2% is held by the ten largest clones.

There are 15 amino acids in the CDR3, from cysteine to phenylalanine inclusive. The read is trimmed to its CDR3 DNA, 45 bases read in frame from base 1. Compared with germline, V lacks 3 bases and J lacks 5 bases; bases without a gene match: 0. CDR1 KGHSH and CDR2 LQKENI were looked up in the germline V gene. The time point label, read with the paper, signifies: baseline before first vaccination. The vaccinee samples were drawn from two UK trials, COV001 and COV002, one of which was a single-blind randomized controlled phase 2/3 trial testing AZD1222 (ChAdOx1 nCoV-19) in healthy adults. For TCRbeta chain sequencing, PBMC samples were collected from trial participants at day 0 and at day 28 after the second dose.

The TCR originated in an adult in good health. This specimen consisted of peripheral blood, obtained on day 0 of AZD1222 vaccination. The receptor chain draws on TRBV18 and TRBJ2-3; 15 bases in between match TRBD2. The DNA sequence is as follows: TGTGCCAGCTCACCGGGACTAGCGGGGGGAGATACGCAGTATTTT. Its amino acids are CASSPGLAGGDTQYF. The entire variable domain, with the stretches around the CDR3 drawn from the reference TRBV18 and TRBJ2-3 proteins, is NAGVMQNPRHLVRRRGQEARLRCSPMKGHSHVYWYRQLPEEGLKFMVYLQKENIIDESGMPKERFSAEFPKEGPSILRIQQVVRGDSAAYFCASSPGLAGGDTQYFGPGTRLTVL.